The 20 T cell receptor beta chains below all came from one sample that was sequenced in a study of blood T cell repertoires in COVID-19. Produced via immunoSEQ multiplex PCR; TCRdb's table is partial and in-frame only. The sample lists about 190,000 clones, roughly 80% occurring once. The sequenced material came from peripheral blood. Receptors were obtained from a man aged 45-65 years who had recovered from COVID-19.

The V call is TRBV5-1, the J call TRBJ2-1; TRBD2 matches at 11 bases. V was clipped by 4 bases and J by 8 bases; unmatched bases: 8. The CDR3 consists of 15 residues. Germline CDR1 and CDR2: SGHRS and YFSETQ. The CDR3 loop is CASSPLAGVRDEQFF. For the CDR3, the DNA is TGCGCCAGCAGCCCACTAGCGGGAGTTAGGGATGAGCAGTTCTTC.

The genes are TRBV18 and TRBJ2-7; 8 positions agree with TRBD2. The CDR3 extends over 14 amino acids. J gave up 2 bases and V 2 bases, and 2 bases lay outside the gene matches. The germline V gene encodes CDR1 KGHSH and CDR2 LQKENI. The CDR3 coding sequence is TGTGCCAGCTCACCAAACGGGAGGGCCTACGAGCAGTACTTC. This codes for CASSPNGRAYEQYF.

This clone was counted many times. This chain joins TRBV7-9 and TRBJ2-3, with TRBD1 matching over 9 bases. V shed 0 bases and J 9 bases; nucleotides not matched to a gene: 13. Germline assignment: CDR1 SEHNR and CDR2 FQNEAQ (reference sequence). CDR3 length: 17 residues. The CDR3 protein is CASSLASGTGILYTQYF. DNA for the CDR3: TGTGCCAGCAGCTTAGCGTCTGGGACAGGGATCCTCTACACGCAGTATTTT.

This sequence joins TRBV7-3 and TRBJ2-1; 7 nucleotides agree with TRBD2. The CDR3 sequence is 15 residues long. Losses at the gene ends were 5 bases for V and 5 bases for J; bases not matched to a gene: 9. The germline V gene encodes CDR1 SGHTA and CDR2 FQGTGA. The CDR3 reads CASSKSSGNDNEQFF. In nucleotides, the CDR3 is TGTGCCAGCAGCAAATCAAGCGGGAACGACAATGAGCAGTTCTTC. The whole variable domain, remainder taken from reference TRBV7-3 and TRBJ2-1, is GAGVSQTPSNKVTEKGKYVELRCDPISGHTALYWYRQSLGQGPEFLIYFQGTGAADDSGLPNDRFFAVRPEGSVSTLKIQRTERGDSAVYLCASSKSSGNDNEQFFGPGTRLTVL.

The chain employs TRBV6-5 and TRBJ2-7; TRBD1 might be the D (6 bases). The CDR3 runs to 16 residues. Trimming stripped 3 bases from V and 3 bases from J, with 18 bases between. The V gene's germline CDR1 is MNHEY and CDR2 SVGAGI. The CDR3 is CASSYQTGTTFYEQYF. As DNA, the CDR3 is TGTGCCAGCAGTTATCAAACCGGGACAACGTTCTACGAGCAGTACTTC.

The chain uses TRBV24-1 and TRBJ1-5; D is undetermined. Germline CDR1 reads KGHDR; CDR2 reads SFDVKD. This CDR3 is built from 13 residues. The V gene lost 4 bases and the J gene lost 7 bases, with 10 bases spanning the gap. CDR3 loop: CATSDYSGQPQHF. In DNA form, the CDR3 reads TGTGCCACCAGTGACTATAGCGGACAGCCCCAGCATTTT.

The chain is built from TRBV7-2 and TRBJ2-5, with 12 bases fitting TRBD2. V lost 8 bases to trimming and J lost 3 bases; unmatched junction nucleotides: 7. CDR1 is SGHTA and CDR2 is FQGNSA in the germline V gene. This CDR3 is built from 15 residues. Written as DNA, the CDR3 is TGTGCCAGCCGGAGACTAGCGGGAGTCGAAGAGACCCAGTACTTC. This codes for CASRRLAGVEETQYF.

This clone was detected once. The chain has TRBV5-8 and TRBJ1-6; D possibly corresponds to TRBD1 (6 bases). V was cut by 3 bases and J by 7 bases, with 17 bases left in between. The length of the CDR3 is 16 residues. Germline values: CDR1 SGHTS, CDR2 YDEGEE. The CDR3 nucleotides are TGTGCCAGCAGCTACACTAGACAGGCTCCAAATTCACCCCTCCACTTT. This encodes CASSYTRQAPNSPLHF.

The gene calls are TRBV7-3 and TRBJ2-3; D unresolved. This CDR3 has 14 amino acids. The germline V gene encodes CDR1 SGHTA and CDR2 FQGTGA. Trimming stripped 6 bases from V and 0 bases from J, with 10 bases between. This CDR3 reads CASSYTRSTDTQYF. The CDR3, as DNA: TGTGCCAGCAGTTATACCCGGAGCACAGATACGCAGTATTTT. Supplemented by reference TRBV7-3 and TRBJ2-3, the full variable domain reads GAGVSQTPSNKVTEKGKYVELRCDPISGHTALYWYRQSLGQGPEFLIYFQGTGAADDSGLPNDRFFAVRPEGSVSTLKIQRTERGDSAVYLCASSYTRSTDTQYFGPGTRLTVL.

This chain uses TRBV7-2 with TRBJ2-1; 7 positions match TRBD1. This CDR3 contains 15 residues. Germline CDR1 SGHTA, CDR2 FQGNSA. After removal of 5 bases from V and 6 bases from J, the junction contained 10 bases not matched to a gene. The DNA of the CDR3 is TGTGCCAGCAGCCCAAGACGACAGGGTCCCAATGAGCAGTTCTTC. Amino acids: CASSPRRQGPNEQFF.

The chain recombines TRBV29-1 with TRBJ2-3; no clear D. Germline loops: CDR1 SQVTM, CDR2 ANQGSEA. This CDR3 is built from 11 residues. The germline V and J ends were trimmed by 8 bases and 0 bases, with 6 bases remaining between them. For the CDR3, the DNA is TGCAGCATTCTTAGCACAGATACGCAGTATTTT. It yields the protein CSILSTDTQYF.

This CDR3 reads CASSSPADRSTDTQYF. In nucleotides, the CDR3 is TGTGCCAGCAGCTCCCCAGCGGACCGTAGCACAGATACGCAGTATTTT. This sequence joins TRBV7-2 and TRBJ2-3, with D perhaps matching TRBD2 (5 bases). The germline V gene encodes CDR1 SGHTA and CDR2 FQGNSA. The CDR3 runs to 16 residues. V lost 4 bases, J lost 0 bases, and 14 bases lay in between.

The chain uses TRBV9 and TRBJ1-2; D gene ambiguous. Germline loops: CDR1 SGDLS, CDR2 YYNGEE. The V end was cut by 3 bases, the J end by 3 bases, with 9 bases between. The CDR3 is 13 amino acids. The DNA for the CDR3 is TGTGCCAGCAGCGAGCAGGCAGACTATGGCTACACCTTC. It is translated as CASSEQADYGYTF.

Only one count was recorded for this clone. V and J are TRBV6-5 and TRBJ1-2; D is uncertain. The CDR3 covers 13 residues. Germline V CDR1 and CDR2: MNHEY, SVGAGI. V gave up 6 bases and J gave up 4 bases, with 12 bases separating them. This CDR3 is CASRQSGSYGYTF. The CDR3 DNA reads TGTGCCAGCAGACAGTCAGGTTCCTATGGCTACACCTTC.

This clone has more than one count but fewer than ten. The chain joins TRBV5-1 to TRBJ2-3; TRBD1 matches at 7 bases. This CDR3 spans 14 amino acids. With V trimmed by 5 bases and J by 0 bases, 3 bases remained unmatched. From germline, CDR1 is SGHRS and CDR2 YFSETQ. This CDR3 reads CASRGDSSTDTQYF. In DNA form, the CDR3 reads TGCGCCAGCAGGGGGGACAGTAGCACAGATACGCAGTATTTT.

The chain uses TRBV27 and TRBJ2-4; a possible D gene is TRBD1 (6 bases). Germline V gene sequence: CDR1 MNHEY, CDR2 SMNVEV (reference sequence). The CDR3 runs to 14 residues. Between the trimmed V and J ends, which lost 7 bases and 3 bases, there was a span of 13 bases. CDR3 in DNA: TGTGCCAGCAAATACAGGGAAGGCAAAAACATTCAGTACTTC. This gives the protein CASKYREGKNIQYF.

There are many counts of this clone. The V gene is TRBV9, the J gene TRBJ1-5; 8 bases match TRBD1. The length of the CDR3 is 15 residues. V was pared by 4 bases and J by 1 base, with 4 bases of the junction left unmatched. Germline V CDR1 and CDR2: SGDLS, YYNGEE. The CDR3 loop reads CASSQTGESNQPQHF. The CDR3 bases are TGTGCCAGCAGCCAGACAGGGGAAAGCAATCAGCCCCAGCATTTT.

This rearrangement joins TRBV5-8 to TRBJ2-5; the D gene is possibly TRBD2 (6 bases). Trimming took 1 base from V and 4 from J, leaving 14 bases between them. Germline V gene lookup returns CDR1 SGHTS and CDR2 YDEGEE. The length of the CDR3 is 15 residues. The CDR3 coding sequence is TGTGCCAGCAGCTTGACGGACCCGGGAGTAGAGACCCAGTACTTC. Translation gives CASSLTDPGVETQYF.

The chain carries TRBV7-2 and TRBJ1-2; D gene uncertain. Germline V gene data show CDR1 as SGHTA and CDR2 as FQGNSA. Trimming shortened V by 7 bases and J by 6 bases, and 6 bases separated the two germline ends. The CDR3 loop spans 10 amino acids. Written as DNA, the CDR3 is TGTGCCAGCACCCCAAATGGCTACACCTTC. Its translation: CASTPNGYTF.

The chain links TRBV11-2 to TRBJ2-5; TRBD1 is a possible D gene (6 bases). Trimming cost V 5 bases and J 5 bases, with 15 bases left between them. CDR1 is SGHAT and CDR2 is FQNNGV in the germline V gene. The CDR3 loop spans 14 amino acids. CDR3: CASSQGLGAETQYF. DNA of the CDR3: TGTGCCAGCAGCCAAGGTTTGGGGGCCGAGACCCAGTACTTC.